This entry describes one T cell receptor beta chain. Its antigen is unknown. The sequencing template was cDNA reverse transcribed from extracted RNA. Using immunoSEQ multiplex PCR, the repertoire was profiled, and TCRdb retains in-frame clones only, with some absent. The sample contains over 120,000 clones, nearly 55% of which appear only once. The germline CDR1 and CDR2 sequences are SEHNR and FQNEAQ (reference sequence). Trimming removed 5 bases from V and 8 bases from J, with 10 bases in between. This CDR3 contains 11 residues. Treatment meaning: oral pan-JAK inhibitor, 5-10 mg twice daily. The sample comes from a study of CD8+ T cells in alopecia areata. General observations from the study: Shared TCR sequences were less clear between patients than in mice, possibly partly from HLA diversity.

The chain joins TRBV7-9 to TRBJ2-7, with D uncertain. The source was CD8+ T cells sorted from blood, collected at week 4, from a patient treated with tofacitinib. The receptor comes from a human donor with alopecia areata. The CDR3 spells CASSPLTKQYF. CDR3 nucleotides: TGTGCCAGCAGCCCACTCACTAAGCAGTACTTC. The full variable domain, rest sourced from reference TRBV7-9 and TRBJ2-7, is DTGVSQNPRHKITKRGQNVTFRCDPISEHNRLYWYRQTLGQGPEFLTYFQNEAQLEKSRLLSDRFSAERPKGSFSTLEIQRTEQGDSAMYLCASSPLTKQYFGPGTRLTVT.